The 22 T cell receptor beta chains below were found in one sample sequenced in a study of cytomegalovirus exposure and HLA in healthy donors. Use of 60 Vbeta and 13 Jbeta primers characterized the PCR. Produced via immunoSEQ multiplex PCR; TCRdb's table is partial and in-frame only. The table includes 150,000 to 200,000 clones, about four fifths detected once. Sequenced sample: PBMCs. The source is a man in his late teens or twenties in good health and CMV-seronegative.

This rearrangement joins TRBV21-1 to TRBJ1-5; the DNA was not used to check the table's D call, TRBD1. TRBV21-1 is assigned pseudogene status. The CDR3 extends over 15 amino acids. This CDR3 is CASSPRGRFGQPQHF. In DNA, the CDR3 is TGTGCCAGCAGCCCCAGGGGGCGGTTCGGTCAGCCCCAGCATTTT.

The chain combines TRBV7-2 with TRBJ2-5; 7 bases agree with TRBD2. CDR1 and CDR2 from the germline V gene are SGHTA and FQGNSA. V shed 7 bases, J shed 2 bases, and the junction held 10 bases outside the gene matches. This CDR3 spans 15 amino acids. The CDR3 nucleotides are TGTGCCAGCACCAGGAGCGGGAACAGACAAGAGACCCAGTACTTC. This translates into CASTRSGNRQETQYF.

J is TRBJ2-1 and V is TRBV2; 7 bases align to TRBD1. Germline V gene lookup returns CDR1 SNHLY and CDR2 FYNNEI. CDR3 length: 15 amino acids. V lost 8 bases to trimming and J lost 2 bases; unmatched junction nucleotides: 9. In nucleotides, the CDR3 is TGTGCCAGCCAATTGGGACAGCACCCCTACAATGAGCAGTTCTTC. The encoded protein is CASQLGQHPYNEQFF.

The chain combines TRBV2 with TRBJ1-3; D is unclear. Looked up from germline, CDR1 is SNHLY and CDR2 is FYNNEI. The V and J ends lost 5 bases and 3 bases respectively, with 14 bases between them. CDR3 size: 15 residues. CDR3 nucleotide sequence: TGTGCCAGCAGTCCATACCAAGCCTTTGGAAACACCATATATTTT. Translation: CASSPYQAFGNTIYF. The whole variable domain, filled in from reference TRBV2 and TRBJ1-3, reads EPEVTQTPSHQVTQMGQEVILRCVPISNHLYFYWYRQILGQKVEFLVSFYNNEISEKSEIFDDQFSVERPDGSNFTLKIRSTKLEDSAMYFCASSPYQAFGNTIYFGEGSWLTVV.

The chain links TRBV19 to TRBJ1-4; D gene unclear. In germline, CDR1 is LNHDA, CDR2 SQIVND (reference sequence). V was trimmed by 9 bases and J by 0 bases, leaving 11 bases between them. The CDR3 is 14 residues long. CDR3 sequence: CASHTAPTNEKLFF. The CDR3 bases are TGTGCCAGCCACACCGCACCAACTAATGAAAAACTGTTTTTT.

The V call is TRBV13, the J call TRBJ2-5, with 9 bases that match TRBD2. Per germline, CDR1 PRHDT and CDR2 FYEKMQ (reference sequence). The CDR3 consists of 17 residues. Trimming removed 5 bases from V and 2 bases from J; junction bases left unmatched: 12. In DNA, the CDR3 is TGTGCCAGCAGCCTTGAATGGGCTAGCGGGGATCAAGAGACCCAGTACTTC. Its translation is CASSLEWASGDQETQYF.

V is TRBV7-8 and J is TRBJ2-3; 7 bases agree with TRBD1. After removal of 4 bases from V and 3 bases from J, the junction contained 7 bases not matched to a gene. The CDR3 is made up of 15 amino acids. CDR1 SGHVS and CDR2 FQNEAQ come from the germline V gene. CDR3 region: CASSSTGVGTDTQYF. The DNA for the CDR3 is TGTGCCAGCAGCTCTACAGGGGTGGGGACAGATACGCAGTATTTT.

The chain recombines TRBV18 with TRBJ2-7; D perhaps matches TRBD2 (5 bases). The CDR3 loop spans 14 amino acids. Germline assignment: CDR1 KGHSH and CDR2 LQKENI. V was trimmed by 3 bases and J by 6 bases, leaving 15 bases between them. The CDR3 loop is CASSPSGREGEQYF. The CDR3 DNA reads TGTGCCAGCTCACCCAGTGGGCGCGAGGGCGAGCAGTACTTC.

The chain uses TRBV28 and TRBJ2-2, with TRBD2 matching over 10 bases. Germline CDR1 reads MDHEN; CDR2 reads SYDVKM. The V and J ends lost 11 bases and 1 base, in that order; junction bases with no gene match: 4. The CDR3 totals 14 residues. The CDR3 DNA is TGTGCCGGGGGACTAGCGTTGAACACCGGGGAGCTGTTTTTT. Protein: CAGGLALNTGELFF.

The rearrangement uses TRBV4-3 and TRBJ2-3; 7 bases are shared with TRBD1. Looked up from germline, CDR1 is LGHNA and CDR2 is YSLEER. Losses at the gene ends were 3 bases for V and 5 bases for J; bases not matched to a gene: 8. The CDR3 consists of 15 residues. This CDR3 is CASSHNRGGQDTQYF. In nucleotides, the CDR3 is TGCGCCAGCAGCCACAACAGGGGCGGTCAAGATACGCAGTATTTT.

This clone has just a few counts. The chain has TRBV7-6 and TRBJ1-2, with D perhaps matching TRBD1 (5 bases). There are 13 residues in the CDR3. The V gene's germline CDR1 is SGHVS and CDR2 FNYEAQ. Trimming cost V 5 bases and J 2 bases, with 9 bases left between them. DNA for the CDR3: TGTGCCAGCAGCCTGGACAACAACTATGGCTACACCTTC. It specifies CASSLDNNYGYTF.

The V and J genes are TRBV5-1 and TRBJ2-5, with 16 bases identical to TRBD2. Trimming at V came to 0 bases and at J to 5 bases, leaving 7 bases not matched to a gene. This CDR3 is 18 amino acids long. Germline CDR1 is SGHRS and CDR2 is YFSETQ. CDR3 region: CASSLGGPGLAGGETQYF. The CDR3 DNA reads TGCGCCAGCAGCTTGGGGGGGCCGGGACTAGCGGGGGGGGAGACCCAGTACTTC.

The chain is built from TRBV7-9 and TRBJ1-6, with TRBD1 identical over 7 bases. Trimming at V came to 1 base and at J to 9 bases, leaving 6 bases not matched to a gene. The CDR3 consists of 15 residues. Germline lookup yields CDR1 SEHNR and CDR2 FQNEAQ (reference sequence). The CDR3 here is CASSLGQGIVSPLHF. The DNA for the CDR3 is TGTGCCAGCAGCTTAGGACAGGGAATTGTTTCACCCCTCCACTTT.

The V call is TRBV11-2, the J call TRBJ1-1; 9 bases are a match to TRBD1. Germline assignment: CDR1 SGHAT and CDR2 FQNNGV. J gave up 11 bases and V 5 bases, and 27 bases lay outside the gene matches. There are 19 residues in the CDR3. CDR3 protein: CASSITGQGVRAASVGAFF. The CDR3, as DNA: TGTGCCAGCAGCATCACGGGACAGGGAGTAAGGGCGGCATCGGTTGGGGCTTTCTTT.

The rearrangement links TRBV27 to TRBJ1-1; TRBD1 aligns across 7 bases. In germline, CDR1 is MNHEY, CDR2 SMNVEV (reference sequence). With V trimmed by 5 bases and J by 2 bases, 5 bases remained unmatched. CDR3 length: 14 residues. In nucleotides, the CDR3 is TGTGCCAGCAGTCAGGGACAGATCAACACTGAAGCTTTCTTT. It specifies CASSQGQINTEAFF.

V usage is TRBV19 and J usage is TRBJ2-2, with 9 bases aligning to TRBD1. CDR1 LNHDA and CDR2 SQIVND come from the germline V gene (reference sequence). V was clipped by 5 bases and J by 5 bases; unmatched bases: 6. There are 15 residues in the CDR3. In nucleotides, the CDR3 is TGTGCCAGTAGTCTCGGACAGGGGCAAACCGGGGAGCTGTTTTTT. It encodes CASSLGQGQTGELFF.

The V and J genes are TRBV5-1 and TRBJ2-1, with TRBD2 identical over 11 bases. Germline V gene sequence: CDR1 SGHRS, CDR2 YFSETQ. This CDR3 contains 14 residues. V shed 0 bases, J shed 10 bases, and the junction held 3 bases outside the gene matches. The CDR3 bases are TGCGCCAGCAGCTTGGATCTAGCGGGGGGCGAGCAGTTCTTC. Protein product: CASSLDLAGGEQFF.

The sample holds a few counts of this clone. The gene calls are TRBV30 and TRBJ2-7, with 13 bases identical to TRBD2. Germline V lookup: CDR1 GTSNPN, CDR2 SVGIG (reference sequence). V shed 1 base and J 2 bases; nucleotides not matched to a gene: 8. The CDR3 loop spans 17 amino acids. The chain's CDR3 is CAWSDGLAGVLPYEQYF. In DNA form, the CDR3 reads TGTGCCTGGAGTGACGGACTAGCGGGAGTTTTGCCCTACGAGCAGTACTTC. The full variable domain, with the rest looked up from reference TRBV30 and TRBJ2-7, is SQTIHQWPATLVQPVGSPLSLECTVEGTSNPNLYWYRQAAGRGLQLLFYSVGIGQISSEVPQNLSASRPQDRQFILSSKKLLLSDSGFYLCAWSDGLAGVLPYEQYFGPGTRLTVT.

The chain is built from TRBV4-3 and TRBJ2-1; 8 bases align to TRBD2. This CDR3 comprises 15 residues. The V gene's germline CDR1 is LGHNA and CDR2 YSLEER. With V trimmed by 6 bases and J by 6 bases, 10 bases remained unmatched. The CDR3 is CASRPRTSSRNEQFF. In DNA, the CDR3 is TGCGCCAGCAGACCAAGGACTAGCAGTCGCAATGAGCAGTTCTTC.

The DNA of the CDR3 is TGTGCCATCAGTGAGTCGCCGGGACAGGGTCGCGACGAGCAGTACTTC. Translation: CAISESPGQGRDEQYF. The J gene is TRBJ2-7, the V gene TRBV10-3, with 9 positions matching TRBD1. The CDR3 contains 16 residues. After removal of 0 bases from V and 5 bases from J, the junction contained 8 bases not matched to a gene. Germline CDR1 reads ENHRY; CDR2 reads SYGVKD.

Turning to this clone: One end of the junction varies from germline; a read error may be responsible. The chain joins TRBV7-9 to TRBJ1-2; a possible D gene is TRBD1 (5 bases). Germline loops: CDR1 SEHNR, CDR2 FQNEAQ (reference sequence). There are 15 residues in the CDR3. CDR3 in DNA: TGTTCCAGCGAGAGATCCAGGGCGGGAGACAATGGCTACACCTTC. It codes for CSSERSRAGDNGYTF. Supplemented by reference TRBV7-9 and TRBJ1-2, the full variable domain reads DTGVSQNPRHKITKRGQNVTFRCDPISEHNRLYWYRQTLGQGPEFLTYFQNEAQLEKSRLLSDRFSAERPKGSFSTLEIQRTEQGDSAMYLCSSERSRAGDNGYTFGSGTRLTVV.

This clone showed up just a few times. The chain recombines TRBV28 with TRBJ2-5; TRBD2 matches at 8 bases. CDR3 length: 15 amino acids. V lost 6 bases and J lost 1; bases outside the gene matches: 7. The germline gives CDR1 MDHEN, CDR2 SYDVKM. DNA for the CDR3: TGTGCCAGCAGCGATTACACTAGCGGCCAAGAGACCCAGTACTTC. Translated: CASSDYTSGQETQYF.